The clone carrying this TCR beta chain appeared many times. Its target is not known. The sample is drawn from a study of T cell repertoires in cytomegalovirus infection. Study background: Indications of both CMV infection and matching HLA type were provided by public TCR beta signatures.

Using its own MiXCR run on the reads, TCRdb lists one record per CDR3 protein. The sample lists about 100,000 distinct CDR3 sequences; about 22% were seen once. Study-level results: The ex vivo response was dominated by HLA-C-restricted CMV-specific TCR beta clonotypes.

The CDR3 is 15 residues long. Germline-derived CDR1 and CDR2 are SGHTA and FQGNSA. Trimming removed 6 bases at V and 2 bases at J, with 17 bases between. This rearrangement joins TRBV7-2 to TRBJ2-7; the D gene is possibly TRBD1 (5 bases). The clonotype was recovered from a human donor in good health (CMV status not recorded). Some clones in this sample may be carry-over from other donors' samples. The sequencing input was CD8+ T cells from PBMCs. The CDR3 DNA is TGTGCCAGCAGTCCCCATAGGGGCGAGACCTACGAGCAGTACTTC. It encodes CASSPHRGETYEQYF.